This T cell receptor (beta chain) was obtained from a study of CD8 T cells in Susac syndrome. Study overall: At the time their blood was drawn, patients with Susac syndrome were either therapy-naive, on corticosteroids (with some of them also receiving intravenous immunoglobulin), or on intravenous immunoglobulin alone.

CD8+ and CD4+ T cells taken from blood had their TCR beta sequenced. In Susac syndrome patients, recently defined diagnostic criteria for definite or probable disease were met. Study-level points and caveats: The CD4+ T cell repertoires in Susac syndrome did not show any clonal expansion.

Reverse transcription of roughly 0.45 to 1 ug RNA was performed with random hexamers. TCRdb re-derived calls from the immunoSEQ multiplex PCR reads in MiXCR, one entry per CDR3 protein. Of 180,000 or so distinct CDR3 sequences listed, roughly 94% are singletons. V lost 4 bases to trimming and J lost 8 bases, with 12 bases between them. The CDR3 runs to 13 residues. From germline, CDR1 is SGHRS and CDR2 YFSETQ. Points on this clonotype: Antigen specificity is unknown.

This clonotype originated in a human donor with Susac syndrome. Sequencing used CD4+ T cells from PBMCs. The gene calls are TRBV5-1 and TRBJ2-2; no firm D call. The CDR3 reads CASSVEGAGELFF. In DNA, the CDR3 is TGCGCCAGCAGCGTCGAAGGTGCGGGGGAGCTGTTTTTT.